A single sample is the source of the 25 T cell receptor beta chains below, sequenced in a study of blood T cell repertoires in COVID-19. The assay was immunoSEQ multiplex PCR, and TCRdb's table has in-frame clones only and misses some. The sample contains 50,000 to 65,000 clones, approximately 82% of which appear only once. The specimen was peripheral blood. All receptors derive from a human donor in a cohort sampled during active COVID-19.

The rearrangement joins TRBV25-1 to TRBJ1-6, with a weak D call TRBD1 (6 bases). This CDR3 has 14 residues. Germline V gene sequence: CDR1 MGHDK, CDR2 SYGVNS. With 6 bases removed from V and 9 bases from J, the gap between germline ends came to 15 bases. The CDR3 nucleotides read TGTGCCAGCAGCCCGGCAGGGGCCAGTTCACCCCTCCACTTT. It translates to CASSPAGASSPLHF.

The chain employs TRBV6-5 and TRBJ2-5; 8 nucleotides match TRBD2. With V trimmed by 2 bases and J by 7 bases, 12 bases remained unmatched. The CDR3 has 16 residues. CDR1 and CDR2 (germline): MNHEY, SVGAGI. CDR3 in DNA: TGTGCCAGCAGTTACACGGGAATGAGCGGGGGAGGGACCCAGTACTTC. Its protein is CASSYTGMSGGGTQYF.

This clone has just one count. The rearrangement joins TRBV15 to TRBJ1-1; D remains ambiguous. Germline V gene sequence: CDR1 LNHNV, CDR2 YYDKDF (reference sequence). Trimming took off 3 bases at V and 7 bases at J, with 18 bases between the two ends. The CDR3 covers 15 residues. CDR3 nucleotides: TGTGCCACCAGCAGGGGTGGGTCCTCAGAGGGTGAAGCTTTCTTT. It translates to CATSRGGSSEGEAFF.

The chain couples TRBV29-1 to TRBJ2-3; 12 nucleotides line up with TRBD2. With V trimmed by 2 bases and J by 5 bases, 8 bases remained unmatched. CDR1 and CDR2 (germline): SQVTM, ANQGSEA. This CDR3 comprises 16 residues. DNA of the CDR3: TGCAGCGTTGAACAATTAGGACTAGCGGGACTAGATACGCAGTATTTT. Translation gives CSVEQLGLAGLDTQYF.

On this clone itself: At one end, the junction sequence differs from germline, possibly due to a read error. The genes are TRBV7-7 and TRBJ1-4; maybe TRBD1 (6 bases). This CDR3 has 15 residues. The germline CDR1 and CDR2 sequences are SSHAT and FNYEAQ (reference sequence). In DNA form, the CDR3 reads TGTGCTAGCAGCTTAGGTCCAGGGGAGAATGAAAAACTGTTTTTT. It codes for CASSLGPGENEKLFF.

This chain connects TRBV27 to TRBJ2-3; 7 bases match TRBD2. CDR3 length: 18 amino acids. Germline V gene sequence: CDR1 MNHEY, CDR2 SMNVEV (reference sequence). With V trimmed by 3 bases and J by 4 bases, 16 bases remained unmatched. This CDR3 reads CASSFGYLPGGGSDTQYF. The CDR3 DNA sequence: TGTGCCAGCAGTTTTGGATACCTCCCGGGAGGAGGCTCAGATACGCAGTATTTT.

The rearrangement joins TRBV5-1 to TRBJ2-7, with D perhaps TRBD1 (6 bases). Germline loops: CDR1 SGHRS, CDR2 YFSETQ. The CDR3 runs 14 residues. Trimming took 0 bases from V and 7 from J, leaving 14 bases between them. Here the CDR3 reads CASSLGRGESEQYF. The CDR3 DNA is TGCGCCAGCAGCTTGGGCAGGGGAGAGAGTGAGCAGTACTTC.

A note on this clone: With a much larger clone just one base away, this may be a read error. Other DNA sequences within the sample encode an identical CDR3. This chain uses TRBV4-1 with TRBJ2-2; 7 bases map to TRBD1. Germline loops: CDR1 MGHRA, CDR2 YSYEKL. This CDR3 is built from 13 residues. Here the CDR3 reads CASSQERNRGLFF. The CDR3 DNA follows: TGCGCCAGCAGTCAAGAGAGGAACAGGGGGCTGTTTTTT.

The chain combines TRBV27 with TRBJ2-4, with 13 bases identical to TRBD2. The germline V gene encodes CDR1 MNHEY and CDR2 SMNVEV (reference sequence). J was trimmed by 6 bases and V by 5 bases; bases with no gene match: 4. There are 15 residues in the CDR3. DNA of the CDR3: TGTGCCAGCAGTCTCCGGACTAGCGGGAGAAACATTCAGTACTTC. Translating gives CASSLRTSGRNIQYF.

V gene TRBV6-6 combines with J gene TRBJ2-5, with D possibly being TRBD1 (5 bases). Germline V lookup: CDR1 MNHNY, CDR2 SVGAGI (reference sequence). Trimming removed 5 bases at V and 9 bases at J, with 22 bases between. This CDR3 comprises 15 residues. The CDR3 protein is CASSAIEGQLGAQYF. The CDR3 DNA sequence: TGTGCCAGCAGTGCTATTGAAGGCCAATTAGGGGCCCAGTACTTC.

The chain links TRBV10-3 to TRBJ1-1; 8 nucleotides align to TRBD1. Germline-derived CDR1 and CDR2 are ENHRY and SYGVKD. The CDR3 has 15 amino acids. Trimming at V came to 3 bases and at J to 0 bases, leaving 3 bases not matched to a gene. Here the CDR3 DNA reads TGTGCCATCAGTGACAGGGGGCGAATGAACACTGAAGCTTTCTTT. Translation gives CAISDRGRMNTEAFF.

The V call is TRBV6-1, the J call TRBJ2-2; D might be TRBD2 (6 bases). Trimming stripped 3 bases from V and 4 bases from J, with 18 bases between. CDR3 size: 17 residues. The V gene's germline CDR1 is MNHNS and CDR2 SASEGT. The CDR3 loop reads CASSDLPGLAGTGELFF. In DNA form, the CDR3 reads TGTGCCAGCAGTGACCTTCCGGGACTCGCGGGCACCGGGGAGCTGTTTTTT.

The genes are TRBV15 and TRBJ2-5, with TRBD1 as a possible D gene (5 bases). The CDR3 is 14 residues long. Trimming shortened V by 0 bases and J by 5 bases, and 10 bases separated the two germline ends. The V gene's germline CDR1 is LNHNV and CDR2 YYDKDF (reference sequence). The CDR3 DNA follows: TGTGCCACCAGCAGAGAGACAGTCAGGGAGACCCAGTACTTC. Amino acids: CATSRETVRETQYF.

The CDR3 nucleotides read TGTGCCAGCAGCCCCCCAGGATCCGGGGAGCTGTTTTTT. Protein product: CASSPPGSGELFF. The chain joins TRBV7-9 to TRBJ2-2; D gene uncertain. The CDR3 runs to 13 residues. The V gene's germline CDR1 is SEHNR and CDR2 FQNEAQ (reference sequence). The V gene lost 5 bases and the J gene lost 6 bases, with 10 bases spanning the gap.

This clone was seen a single time. The gene calls are TRBV5-1 and TRBJ2-7, with a possible D match to TRBD1 (5 bases). The CDR3 is 14 residues long. V lost 0 bases, J lost 3 bases, and 10 bases lay in between. The germline gives CDR1 SGHRS, CDR2 YFSETQ. The CDR3 sequence: CASSLAQGLYEQYF. The DNA of the CDR3 is TGCGCCAGCAGCTTGGCGCAGGGTCTCTACGAGCAGTACTTC.

There are a few counts of this clone. The CDR3 coding sequence is TGTGCCAGCAGCTCCTTCGGGGGGCTAATAACCTACGAGCAGTACTTC. This translates into CASSSFGGLITYEQYF. The V call is TRBV7-2, the J call TRBJ2-7; D is possibly TRBD2 (7 bases). Trimming left V 4 bases short and J 2 bases short, with 18 bases between. The CDR3 covers 16 residues. Germline V gives CDR1 SGHTA, CDR2 FQGNSA.

J is TRBJ2-3 and V is TRBV5-4, with D possibly being TRBD1 (8 bases). In germline, CDR1 is SGHNT, CDR2 YYREEE (reference sequence). This CDR3 is built from 15 residues. V was cut by 4 bases and J by 0 bases, with 12 bases left in between. CDR3 coding DNA: TGTGCCAGCAGCACAGGGGGGGCCAGCACAGATACGCAGTATTTT. Amino acid sequence: CASSTGGASTDTQYF.

The rearrangement joins TRBV12-5 to TRBJ2-7, with a tentative D call TRBD2 (5 bases). The V end lost 1 base, the J end lost 1 base, and 5 bases lay between the germline ends. The CDR3 contains 13 residues. CDR1 and CDR2 (germline): LGHNT, FRNRAP. The CDR3 DNA reads as TGTGCTAGTGGTTTGGCGGGGTCCTACGAGCAGTACTTC. It yields the protein CASGLAGSYEQYF. The variable domain in full, completed from reference TRBV12-5 and TRBJ2-7, reads DARVTQTPRHKVTEMGQEVTMRCQPILGHNTVFWYRQTMMQGLELLAYFRNRAPLDDSGMPKDRFSAEMPDATLATLKIQPSEPRDSAVYFCASGLAGSYEQYFGPGTRLTVT.

The chain is built from TRBV5-4 and TRBJ1-2; TRBD1 is a possible D gene (6 bases). V lost 0 bases to trimming and J lost 1 base, with 10 bases between them. Germline loops: CDR1 SGHNT, CDR2 YYREEE (reference sequence). This CDR3 contains 15 residues. The CDR3 loop reads CASSLDGQNNYGYTF. The CDR3 coding sequence is TGTGCCAGCAGCTTGGACGGACAGAATAACTATGGCTACACCTTC.

The V and J genes are TRBV9 and TRBJ2-3, with TRBD2 matching over 11 bases. With 6 bases clipped from V and 3 bases from J, the junction kept 9 bases outside the gene matches. The CDR3 is 16 amino acids. CDR1 SGDLS and CDR2 YYNGEE come from the germline V gene. The CDR3 DNA reads as TGTGCCAGCACCACAACTAGCGGGAGTGTGACAGATACGCAGTATTTT. It translates to CASTTTSGSVTDTQYF.

This sequence joins TRBV3-1 (or the pseudogene TRBV3-2) and TRBJ2-1; TRBD2 agrees at 13 bases. Germline trimming cut 3 bases from V and 8 bases from J; bases unmatched to any gene: 7. CDR1 LGHDT and CDR2 YNNKEL come from the germline V gene (reference sequence). CDR3 length equals 16 residues. CDR3: CASSQDPGLAGYEQFF. The CDR3 nucleotides are TGTGCCAGCAGCCAGGATCCGGGACTAGCGGGGTATGAGCAGTTCTTC.

This clone was picked up one time. This CDR3 is CASRRANTGELFF. The CDR3 nucleotides read TGCGCTTCGCGGCGGGCGAACACCGGGGAGCTGTTTTTT. The chain has TRBV4-1 and TRBJ2-2; D is possibly TRBD2 (5 bases). Looked up from germline, CDR1 is MGHRA and CDR2 is YSYEKL. The CDR3 runs 13 residues.

The V call is TRBV6-5, the J call TRBJ1-2, with a weak D call TRBD1 (6 bases). CDR3 size: 11 residues. CDR1 and CDR2 (germline): MNHEY, SVGAGI. With 8 bases removed from V and 4 bases from J, the gap between germline ends came to 8 bases. CDR3 nucleotide sequence: TGTGCCAGCGGACAGTCCTATGGCTACACCTTC. Its protein product is CASGQSYGYTF.

This chain connects TRBV5-4 to TRBJ2-5; 8 positions match TRBD2. After removal of 4 bases from V and 5 bases from J, the junction contained 10 bases not matched to a gene. CDR1 is SGHNT, CDR2 YYREEE, per germline (reference sequence). The CDR3 extends over 15 amino acids. This chain's CDR3 is CASSNRAGAGETQYF. CDR3 coding DNA: TGTGCCAGCAGCAACCGAGCGGGAGCTGGGGAGACCCAGTACTTC.

This clone showed up just once. This rearrangement joins TRBV3-1 (or the pseudogene TRBV3-2) to TRBJ1-1; TRBD1 is a possible D gene (5 bases). Germline CDR1 and CDR2: LGHDT and YNNKEL (reference sequence). Between the trimmed V and J ends, which lost 1 base and 10 bases, there was a span of 13 bases. This CDR3 has 13 amino acids. The chain's CDR3 is CASSQVGGVGAFF. CDR3 in DNA: TGTGCCAGCAGCCAAGTGGGGGGGGTTGGAGCTTTCTTT.